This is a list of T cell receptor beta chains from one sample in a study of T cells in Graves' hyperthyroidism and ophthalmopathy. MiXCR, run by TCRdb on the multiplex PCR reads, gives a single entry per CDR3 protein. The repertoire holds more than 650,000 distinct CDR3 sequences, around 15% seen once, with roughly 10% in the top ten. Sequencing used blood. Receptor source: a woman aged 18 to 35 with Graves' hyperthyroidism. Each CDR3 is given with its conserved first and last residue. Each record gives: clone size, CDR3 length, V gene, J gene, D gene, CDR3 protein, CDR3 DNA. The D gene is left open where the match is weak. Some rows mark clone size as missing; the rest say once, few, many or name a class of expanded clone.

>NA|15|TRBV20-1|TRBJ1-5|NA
CSARERQRYNQPQHF
TGCAGTGCTAGAGAGCGACAGAGATACAATCAGCCCCAGCATTTT
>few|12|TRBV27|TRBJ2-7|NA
CASSPNHREQYF
TGTGCCAGCAGTCCCAACCATCGCGAGCAGTACTTC
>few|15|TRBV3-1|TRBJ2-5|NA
CASSQDGRRQETQYF
TGTGCCAGCAGCCAAGACGGGCGGAGACAAGAGACCCAGTACTTC
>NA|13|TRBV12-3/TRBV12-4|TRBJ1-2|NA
CASSFDLPGGYTF
TGTGCCAGCAGTTTTGACCTACCTGGTGGCTACACCTTC
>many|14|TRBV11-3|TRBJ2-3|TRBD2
CASSSSGRPATQYF
TGTGCCAGCAGCTCTAGCGGGAGGCCAGCTACGCAGTATTTT
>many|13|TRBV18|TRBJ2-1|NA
CASSPPSSNEQFF
TGTGCCAGCTCACCACCTAGTAGCAATGAGCAGTTCTTC
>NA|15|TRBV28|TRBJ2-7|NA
CASTLTNRAVYEQYF
TGTGCCAGCACCTTGACGAACAGGGCAGTGTACGAGCAGTACTTC
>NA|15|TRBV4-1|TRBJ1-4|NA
CASSQDDSPNEKLFF
TGCGCCAGCAGCCAGGACGACTCCCCTAATGAAAAACTGTTTTTT
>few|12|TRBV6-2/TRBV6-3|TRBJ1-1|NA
CASSYYKSEAFF
TGTGCCAGCAGCTACTACAAGTCTGAAGCTTTCTTT
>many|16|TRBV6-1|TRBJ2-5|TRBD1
CASSLSTGPLQETQYF
TGTGCCAGCAGTCTATCGACAGGGCCCCTACAAGAGACCCAGTACTTC
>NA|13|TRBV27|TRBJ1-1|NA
CASSPWWDTEAFF
TGTGCCAGCAGTCCGTGGTGGGACACTGAAGCTTTCTTT
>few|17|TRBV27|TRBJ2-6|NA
CASGISGIPPGANVLTF
TGTGCCAGCGGAATTTCAGGGATCCCCCCCGGGGCCAACGTCCTGACTTTC
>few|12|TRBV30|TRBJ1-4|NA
CAWNGGREKLFF
TGTGCCTGGAATGGGGGCCGGGAAAAACTGTTTTTT
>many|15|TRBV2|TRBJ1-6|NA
CASRPSRSTNSPLHF
TGTGCCAGCAGGCCTAGTCGGTCCACCAATTCACCCCTCCACTTT
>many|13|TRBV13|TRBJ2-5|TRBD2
CASSSGGGETQYF
TGTGCCAGCAGCTCCGGGGGGGGAGAGACCCAGTACTTC
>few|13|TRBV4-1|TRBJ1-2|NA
CASSQEISYGYTF
TGCGCCAGCAGCCAAGAGATTTCCTATGGCTACACCTTC
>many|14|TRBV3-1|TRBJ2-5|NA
CASSPGTEQETQYF
TGTGCCAGCAGTCCCGGGACTGAACAAGAGACCCAGTACTTC
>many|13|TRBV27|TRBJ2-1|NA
CASRGGGTDEQFF
TGTGCCAGCAGAGGAGGGGGCACGGATGAGCAGTTCTTC
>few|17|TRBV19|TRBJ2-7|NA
CASSMIAPDGPSYEQYF
TGTGCCAGTAGTATGATCGCGCCGGACGGGCCCTCCTACGAGCAGTACTTC
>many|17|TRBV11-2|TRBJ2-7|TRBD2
CASSQLGKRREASEQYF
TGTGCCAGCAGCCAACTGGGAAAAAGGCGGGAGGCTTCCGAGCAGTACTTC
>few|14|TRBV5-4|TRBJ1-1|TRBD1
CASSSGTGLTEAFF
TGTGCCAGCAGCTCGGGGACAGGACTCACTGAAGCTTTCTTT
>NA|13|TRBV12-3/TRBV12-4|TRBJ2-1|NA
CASSLARSDEQFF
TGTGCCAGCAGTTTAGCGAGATCCGATGAGCAGTTCTTC
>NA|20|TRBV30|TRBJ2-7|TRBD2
CAWSARTSGRAANRSYEQYF
TGTGCCTGGAGTGCCCGGACTAGCGGGAGGGCCGCCAACCGATCCTACGAGCAGTACTTC
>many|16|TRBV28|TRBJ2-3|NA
CASSSEAGATSDTQYF
TGTGCCAGCAGTTCCGAGGCGGGCGCCACTTCAGATACGCAGTATTTT
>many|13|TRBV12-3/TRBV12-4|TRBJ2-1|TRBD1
CASAIDRVNEQFF
TGTGCCAGCGCGATCGACAGGGTTAATGAGCAGTTCTTC
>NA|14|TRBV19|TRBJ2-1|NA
CASRWYGGGNGQFF
TGTGCCAGTAGATGGTACGGAGGGGGGAATGGGCAGTTCTTC
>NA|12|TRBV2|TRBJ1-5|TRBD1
CASEGAGQPQHF
TGTGCCAGCGAGGGGGCTGGTCAGCCCCAGCATTTT
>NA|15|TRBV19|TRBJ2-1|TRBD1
CASSIYRQGKDEQFF
TGTGCCAGTAGTATCTACAGACAGGGTAAGGATGAGCAGTTCTTC
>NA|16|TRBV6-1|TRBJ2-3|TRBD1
CASSGGQGKRTDTQYF
TGTGCCAGCAGCGGGGGACAGGGAAAACGCACAGATACGCAGTATTTT
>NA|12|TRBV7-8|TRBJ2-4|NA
CASLGAKNIQYF
TGTGCCAGCTTGGGAGCCAAAAACATTCAGTACTTC
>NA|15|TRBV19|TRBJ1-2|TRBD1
CASHDRGRTNYGYTF
TGTGCCAGCCACGACAGGGGGCGTACAAACTATGGCTACACCTTC
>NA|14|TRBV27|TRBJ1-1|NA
CASSPHDGGTEAFF
TGTGCCAGCAGTCCCCACGACGGGGGCACTGAAGCTTTCTTT
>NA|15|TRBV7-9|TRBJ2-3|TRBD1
CASSTFRGSTDTQYF
TGTGCCAGCAGCACATTCAGGGGGTCGACAGATACGCAGTATTTT
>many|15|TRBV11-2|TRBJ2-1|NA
CASSQRTAKGNEQFF
TGTGCCAGCAGCCAGAGGACGGCCAAGGGGAATGAGCAGTTCTTC
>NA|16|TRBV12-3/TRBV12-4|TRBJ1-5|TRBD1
CASSFPGTGVNQPQHF
TGTGCCAGCAGTTTTCCCGGGACAGGGGTCAATCAGCCCCAGCATTTT
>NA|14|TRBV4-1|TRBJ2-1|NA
CASSQVAVSGEQFF
TGCGCCAGCAGCCAAGTAGCTGTTAGTGGTGAGCAGTTCTTC
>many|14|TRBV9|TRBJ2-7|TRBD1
CASSVGTGIYEQYF
TGTGCCAGCAGCGTTGGGACAGGAATATACGAGCAGTACTTC
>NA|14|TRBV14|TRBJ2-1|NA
CASSVIGSYNEQFF
TGTGCCAGCAGCGTCATTGGCTCCTACAATGAGCAGTTCTTC
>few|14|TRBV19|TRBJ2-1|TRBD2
CASSMPPGLAGQFF
TGTGCCAGTAGTATGCCCCCCGGACTAGCGGGACAGTTCTTC
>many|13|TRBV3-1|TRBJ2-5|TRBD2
CASSRGLAGGRYF
TGTGCCAGCAGCCGGGGACTAGCGGGCGGACGGTACTTC
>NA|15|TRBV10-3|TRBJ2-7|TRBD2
CAISDIREGPREQYF
TGTGCCATCAGTGATATCCGGGAGGGCCCTCGCGAGCAGTACTTC
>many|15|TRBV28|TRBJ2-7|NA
CASSLFKVWAEGQYF
TGTGCCAGCAGTTTATTCAAGGTTTGGGCGGAAGGGCAGTACTTC
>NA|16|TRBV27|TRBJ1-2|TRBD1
CASSPLPGTGDYGYTF
TGTGCCAGCAGTCCACTCCCCGGGACAGGGGACTATGGCTACACCTTC
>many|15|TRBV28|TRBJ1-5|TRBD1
CATTPVAGGFQPQHF
TGTGCCACCACGCCCGTGGCAGGGGGCTTTCAGCCCCAGCATTTT
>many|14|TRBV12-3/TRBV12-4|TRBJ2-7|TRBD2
CASSGGLGTYEQYF
TGTGCCAGCAGTGGGGGACTAGGGACCTACGAGCAGTACTTC
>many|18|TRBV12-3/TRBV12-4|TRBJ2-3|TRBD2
CASSLGLAGVGYTDTQYF
TGTGCCAGCAGTTTAGGGCTAGCGGGAGTGGGGTACACAGATACGCAGTATTTT
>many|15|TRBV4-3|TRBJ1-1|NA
CASSQGYLGDTEAFF
TGCGCCAGCAGCCAAGGATATCTGGGCGACACTGAAGCTTTCTTT
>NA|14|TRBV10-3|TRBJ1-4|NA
CAISERGGSEKLFF
TGTGCCATCAGTGAGCGAGGAGGGAGTGAAAAACTGTTTTTT
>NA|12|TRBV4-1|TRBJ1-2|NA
CASSQVEGGHNF
TGCGCCAGCAGCCAAGTCGAGGGGGGACACAACTTC
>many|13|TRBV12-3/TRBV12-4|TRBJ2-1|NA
CASSTNRWNEQFF
TGTGCCAGCAGTACAAATAGGTGGAATGAGCAGTTCTTC
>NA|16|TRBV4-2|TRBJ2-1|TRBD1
CASSLGTGGADNEQFF
TGTGCCAGCAGCCTAGGGACAGGGGGCGCTGACAATGAGCAGTTCTTC
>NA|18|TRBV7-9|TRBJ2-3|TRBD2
CASSLGGWGTSGTDTQYF
TGTGCCAGCAGCTTAGGGGGCTGGGGGACTAGCGGCACAGATACGCAGTATTTT
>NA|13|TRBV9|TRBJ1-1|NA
CASSASVGTEAFF
TGTGCCAGCAGCGCCTCAGTCGGCACTGAAGCTTTCTTT
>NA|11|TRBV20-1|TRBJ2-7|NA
CSAPTGYEQYF
TGCAGTGCTCCCACAGGCTACGAGCAGTACTTC
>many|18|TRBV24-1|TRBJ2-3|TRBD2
CATSDLSSSGTSTDTQYF
TGTGCCACCAGTGATTTGTCGTCTAGCGGGACCTCCACAGATACGCAGTATTTT
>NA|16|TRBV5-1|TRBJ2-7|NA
CASSLGSGVTVNEQYF
TGCGCCAGCAGCTTGGGGTCAGGGGTCACTGTAAACGAGCAGTACTTC
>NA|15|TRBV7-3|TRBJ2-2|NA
CASRRDGVGTGELFF
TGTGCCAGCAGACGAGACGGGGTCGGCACCGGGGAGCTGTTTTTT
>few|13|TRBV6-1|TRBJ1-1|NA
CASSYRDRTEAFF
TGTGCCAGCAGCTACAGGGACCGGACTGAAGCTTTCTTT
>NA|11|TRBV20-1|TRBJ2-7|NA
CSARLNYEQYF
TGCAGTGCTAGACTCAATTACGAGCAGTACTTC
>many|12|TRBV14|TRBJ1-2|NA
CASSQDLYGYTF
TGTGCCAGCAGCCAAGACCTCTATGGCTACACCTTC